This TCR beta chain was sequenced in a study of cytomegalovirus exposure and HLA in healthy donors. Study conclusions and caveats: Several top significant clusters appeared, in a later analysis, to be linked to common viral pathogens. Certain indistinguishable V segments, among them TRBV6-2 and TRBV6-3, were excluded.

PCR employed 60 Vbeta and 13 Jbeta primers. Some clones are missing from TCRdb's copy, which holds only in-frame ones; the method was immunoSEQ multiplex PCR. The data hold some 130,000 clones, with 60% to 85% observed a single time. With regard to this clone: The target antigen is unknown.

Trimming left V 5 bases short and J 0 bases short, with 11 bases between. CDR1 and CDR2 (germline): SGHVS, FQNEAQ. CDR3 length: 15 amino acids. This chain links TRBV7-8 with TRBJ1-5; D remains unclear. Sequenced material: PBMCs. This sequence originates from a human donor in good health. In DNA form, the CDR3 reads TGTGCCAGCAGCCCGACTTCGGGTAGCAATCAGCCCCAGCATTTT. This translates into CASSPTSGSNQPQHF.